This T cell receptor beta chain was recovered during a study of OX40 agonist ivuxolimab in advanced cancers. The method was immunoSEQ multiplex PCR; TCRdb's version includes in-frame clones alone and lacks a portion of them. The sample has approximately 80,000 clones; roughly 87% are singletons. The sequencing used CD4+ or CD8+ T cells sorted from blood, collected in a trial of the OX40 agonist ivuxolimab. The sequence was obtained from an adult with an advanced solid tumor such as melanoma, head and neck, liver or kidney cancer.

This chain's CDR3 is CSARGPGYTF. In DNA form, the CDR3 reads TGCAGTGCTAGAGGACCTGGCTACACCTTC. The chain combines TRBV20-1 with TRBJ1-2, with D uncertain. The V end lost 1 base, the J end lost 7 bases, and 4 bases lay between the germline ends. Per germline, CDR1 DFQATT and CDR2 SNEGSKA (reference sequence). The CDR3 totals 10 residues.